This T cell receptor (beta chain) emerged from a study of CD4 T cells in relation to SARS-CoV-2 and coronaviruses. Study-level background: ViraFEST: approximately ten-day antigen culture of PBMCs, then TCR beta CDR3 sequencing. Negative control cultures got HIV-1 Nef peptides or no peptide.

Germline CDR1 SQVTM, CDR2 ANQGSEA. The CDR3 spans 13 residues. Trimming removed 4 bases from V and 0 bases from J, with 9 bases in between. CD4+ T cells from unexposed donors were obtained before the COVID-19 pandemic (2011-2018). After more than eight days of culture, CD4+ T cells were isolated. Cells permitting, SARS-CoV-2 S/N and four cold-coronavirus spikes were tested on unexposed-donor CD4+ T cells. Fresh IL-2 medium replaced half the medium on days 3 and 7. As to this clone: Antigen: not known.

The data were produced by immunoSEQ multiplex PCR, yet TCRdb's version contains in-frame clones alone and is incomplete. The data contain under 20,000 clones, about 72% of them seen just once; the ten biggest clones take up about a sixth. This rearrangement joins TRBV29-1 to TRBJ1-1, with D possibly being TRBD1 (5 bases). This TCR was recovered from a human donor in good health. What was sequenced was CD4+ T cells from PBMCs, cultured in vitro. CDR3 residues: CSVVGDLNTEAFF. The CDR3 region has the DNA TGCAGCGTTGTGGGGGACCTGAACACTGAAGCTTTCTTT.